One and the same sample provided the 10 T cell receptor beta chains below, sequenced in a study of T cells in Graves' hyperthyroidism and ophthalmopathy. RNA transcripts served as the template for amplifying TCR beta CDR3 regions. First-round RT-PCR targeting the TCR CDR3 was performed with the HTBI primer set. MiXCR, run by TCRdb on the multiplex PCR reads, gives a single entry per CDR3 protein. The data hold hundreds of thousands of distinct CDR3 sequences, with 15% to 20% observed a single time. Material for sequencing was blood. These receptors came from a young woman with Graves' ophthalmopathy.

This clonotype was detected ten times or more. The chain joins TRBV12-3 or TRBV12-4 to TRBJ1-4, with 9 positions matching TRBD1. The J segment lost 7 bases and the V segment lost 6 bases, leaving 18 bases of the junction unmatched. CDR3 length: 18 amino acids. In DNA form, the CDR3 reads TGTGCCAGCAGACATGAGCCGGGACAGGGCCATATAGGTGAAAAACTGTTTTTT. Translation gives CASRHEPGQGHIGEKLFF.

This clonotype was counted at least ten times. The chain recombines TRBV7-6 with TRBJ2-4; 7 positions agree with TRBD1. Trimming removed 1 base from V and 15 bases from J; junction bases left unmatched: 9. The CDR3 has 13 amino acids. Germline-derived CDR1 and CDR2 are SGHVS and FNYEAQ. This CDR3 is CASSLEGAEDLYF. CDR3 in DNA: TGTGCCAGCAGCTTAGAGGGGGCCGAGGACTTGTACTTC.

This clonotype was seen many times. The chain employs TRBV27 and TRBJ2-7; either TRBD1 or TRBD2 may fit D (7 bases each). The germline V gene has CDR1 MNHEY and CDR2 SMNVEV (reference sequence). The CDR3 has 17 residues. V lost 5 bases to trimming and J lost 0 bases, with 20 bases between them. The CDR3: CASSPQGGGAFSYEQYF. The CDR3 nucleotides are TGTGCCAGCAGTCCCCAGGGGGGAGGGGCGTTCTCCTACGAGCAGTACTTC.

This clonotype was recorded a few times. The rearrangement links TRBV30 to TRBJ1-4; D is unresolved. The CDR3 contains 13 residues. The V end lost 0 bases, the J end lost 5 bases, and 7 bases lay between the germline ends. CDR1 GTSNPN and CDR2 SVGIG come from the germline V gene (reference sequence). CDR3 loop: CAWSVARNEKLFF. Written as DNA, the CDR3 is TGTGCCTGGAGTGTAGCTCGAAATGAAAAACTGTTTTTT.

This clonotype has only a few counts. The chain has TRBV24-1 and TRBJ2-5; D possibly corresponds to TRBD2 (7 bases). V was shortened by 3 bases and J by 5 bases, with 15 bases between the two germline ends. The V gene's germline CDR1 is KGHDR and CDR2 SFDVKD. The CDR3 covers 15 residues. The CDR3 DNA sequence: TGTGCCACCAGTGATCCCCATGGGGGGGCGGAGACCCAGTACTTC. This sequence encodes CATSDPHGGAETQYF.

Concerning this clonotype itself: This may be a read error: a much more frequent sequence differs by one nucleotide. The chain links TRBV7-8 to TRBJ1-1, with no clear D. This CDR3 region has 16 residues. Germline assignment: CDR1 SGHVS and CDR2 FQNEAQ. The CDR3 loop is CAGSFHPRTELGSAFF. The CDR3, as DNA: TGTGCCGGCAGCTTCCACCCGAGGACCGAGTTAGGCTCAGCTTTCTTT.

There are many counts of this clonotype. This chain joins TRBV10-1 and TRBJ2-1, with D tentatively TRBD2 (6 bases). Trimming removed 3 bases from V and 3 bases from J, with 15 bases in between. Germline CDR1 and CDR2: WNHNN and SYGVQD (reference sequence). The CDR3 loop spans 16 amino acids. CDR3 nucleotide sequence: TGCGCCAGCAGTGACCATACCCGGGGGTACTACAATGAGCAGTTCTTC. Amino acids: CASSDHTRGYYNEQFF.

This clonotype was seen ten or more times. V gene TRBV12-3 or TRBV12-4 combines with J gene TRBJ2-1; TRBD2 agrees at 7 bases. V lost 5 bases and J lost 6; bases outside the gene matches: 16. CDR3 length: 17 residues. The DNA for the CDR3 is TGTGCCAGCAGTCTCACTAGCGCGGGCGGGTCGGCCAATGAGCAGTTCTTC. Amino acids: CASSLTSAGGSANEQFF.

This clonotype occurred many times. V usage is TRBV30 and J usage is TRBJ2-7, with a possible D match to TRBD1 (5 bases). In germline, CDR1 is GTSNPN, CDR2 SVGIG (reference sequence). The germline V and J ends were trimmed by 2 bases and 7 bases, with 9 bases remaining between them. CDR3 length: 11 residues. This CDR3 is CAWSFAGEQYF. The CDR3 DNA reads as TGTGCCTGGAGTTTTGCAGGGGAGCAGTACTTC. Full variable domain (rest looked up from reference TRBV30 and TRBJ2-7): SQTIHQWPATLVQPVGSPLSLECTVEGTSNPNLYWYRQAAGRGLQLLFYSVGIGQISSEVPQNLSASRPQDRQFILSSKKLLLSDSGFYLCAWSFAGEQYFGPGTRLTVT.

V usage is TRBV11-1 and J usage is TRBJ2-5; 12 bases map to TRBD1. The V gene end was trimmed by 0 bases and the J gene end by 5 bases; junction bases not matched to a gene: 7. This CDR3 spans 17 amino acids. The germline gives CDR1 SGHAT, CDR2 FQDESV (reference sequence). CDR3 region: CASSLARGQGARETQYF. The CDR3 coding sequence is TGTGCCAGCAGCTTAGCACGGGGACAGGGGGCGCGCGAGACCCAGTACTTC. Full variable domain (outside the CDR3, taken from reference TRBV11-1 and TRBJ2-5): EAEVAQSPRYKITEKSQAVAFWCDPISGHATLYWYRQILGQGPELLVQFQDESVVDDSQLPKDRFSAERLKGVDSTLKIQPAELGDSAMYLCASSLARGQGARETQYFGPGTRLLVL.